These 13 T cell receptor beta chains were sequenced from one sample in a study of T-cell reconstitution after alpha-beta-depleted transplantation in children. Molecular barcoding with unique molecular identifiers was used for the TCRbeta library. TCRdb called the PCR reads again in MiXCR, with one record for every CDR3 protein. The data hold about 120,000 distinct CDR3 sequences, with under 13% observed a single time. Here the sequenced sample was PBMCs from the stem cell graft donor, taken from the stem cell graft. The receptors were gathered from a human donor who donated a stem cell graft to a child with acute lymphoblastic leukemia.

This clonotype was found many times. The CDR3 reads CASSTRLNTEAFF. In DNA, the CDR3 is TGTGCCAGTAGTACCCGATTGAACACTGAAGCTTTCTTT. J is TRBJ1-1 and V is TRBV19; D unresolved. Germline V gene lookup returns CDR1 LNHDA and CDR2 SQIVND (reference sequence). Trimming stripped 4 bases from V and 0 bases from J, with 6 bases between. This CDR3 comprises 13 residues.

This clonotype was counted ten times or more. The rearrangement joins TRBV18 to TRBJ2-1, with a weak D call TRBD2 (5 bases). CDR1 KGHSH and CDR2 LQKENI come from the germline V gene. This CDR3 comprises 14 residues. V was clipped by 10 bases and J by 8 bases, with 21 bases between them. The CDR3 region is CATHTRGKGDEQFF. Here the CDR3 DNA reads TGTGCCACCCATACCAGAGGGAAGGGCGATGAGCAGTTCTTC. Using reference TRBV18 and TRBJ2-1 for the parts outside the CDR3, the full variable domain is NAGVMQNPRHLVRRRGQEARLRCSPMKGHSHVYWYRQLPEEGLKFMVYLQKENIIDESGMPKERFSAEFPKEGPSILRIQQVVRGDSAAYFCATHTRGKGDEQFFGPGTRLTVL.

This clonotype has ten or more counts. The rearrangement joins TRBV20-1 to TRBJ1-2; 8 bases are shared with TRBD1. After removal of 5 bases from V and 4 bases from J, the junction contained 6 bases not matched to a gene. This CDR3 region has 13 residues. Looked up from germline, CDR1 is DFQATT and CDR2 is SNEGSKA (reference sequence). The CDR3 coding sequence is TGCAGTGCTGGAATCGGGACAGGCTATGGCTACACCTTC. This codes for CSAGIGTGYGYTF.

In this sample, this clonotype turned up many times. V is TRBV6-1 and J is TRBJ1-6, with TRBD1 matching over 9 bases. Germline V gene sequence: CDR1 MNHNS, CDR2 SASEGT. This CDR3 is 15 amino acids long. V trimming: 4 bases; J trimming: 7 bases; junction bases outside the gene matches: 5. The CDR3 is CASSVTGTGNSPLHF. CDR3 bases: TGTGCCAGCAGTGTAACCGGGACAGGGAATTCACCCCTCCACTTT.

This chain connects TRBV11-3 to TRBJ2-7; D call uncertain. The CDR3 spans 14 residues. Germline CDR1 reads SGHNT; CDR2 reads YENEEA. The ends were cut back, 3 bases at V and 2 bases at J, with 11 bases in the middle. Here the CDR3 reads CASSLTAGAYEQYF. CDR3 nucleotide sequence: TGTGCCAGCAGCTTGACCGCAGGAGCCTACGAGCAGTACTTC.

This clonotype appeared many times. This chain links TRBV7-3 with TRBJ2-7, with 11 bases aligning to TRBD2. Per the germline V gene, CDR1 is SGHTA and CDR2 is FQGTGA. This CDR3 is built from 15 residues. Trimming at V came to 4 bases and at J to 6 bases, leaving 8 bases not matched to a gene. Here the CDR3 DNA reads TGTGCCAGCAGCTCGGGACTAGCGGCTGTTAGCGAGCAGTACTTC. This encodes CASSSGLAAVSEQYF.

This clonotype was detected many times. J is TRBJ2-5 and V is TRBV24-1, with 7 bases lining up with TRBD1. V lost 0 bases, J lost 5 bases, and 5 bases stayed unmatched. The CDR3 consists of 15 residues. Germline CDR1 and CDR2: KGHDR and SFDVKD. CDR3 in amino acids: CATSDLTGAGETQYF. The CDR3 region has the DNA TGTGCCACCAGTGATTTGACAGGGGCTGGGGAGACCCAGTACTTC.

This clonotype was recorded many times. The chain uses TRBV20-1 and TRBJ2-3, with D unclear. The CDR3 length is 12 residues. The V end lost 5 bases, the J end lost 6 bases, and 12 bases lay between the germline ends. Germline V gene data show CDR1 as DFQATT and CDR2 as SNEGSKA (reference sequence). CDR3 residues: CSAALLADTQYF. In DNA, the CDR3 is TGCAGTGCTGCACTCTTGGCGGATACGCAGTATTTT.

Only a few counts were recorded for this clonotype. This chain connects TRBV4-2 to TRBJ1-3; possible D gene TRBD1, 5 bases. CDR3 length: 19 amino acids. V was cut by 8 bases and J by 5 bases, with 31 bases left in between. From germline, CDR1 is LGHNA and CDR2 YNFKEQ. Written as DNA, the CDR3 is TGTGCCAGCGGGATGGACATTACTTCTTCAGGTTCGACGAGAAACACCATATATTTT. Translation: CASGMDITSSGSTRNTIYF.

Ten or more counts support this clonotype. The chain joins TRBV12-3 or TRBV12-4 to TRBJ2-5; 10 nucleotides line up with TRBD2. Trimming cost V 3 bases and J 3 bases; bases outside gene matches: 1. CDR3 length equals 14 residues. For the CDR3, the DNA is TGTGCCAGCAGTTTGGGACTAGCGAAAGAGACCCAGTACTTC. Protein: CASSLGLAKETQYF.

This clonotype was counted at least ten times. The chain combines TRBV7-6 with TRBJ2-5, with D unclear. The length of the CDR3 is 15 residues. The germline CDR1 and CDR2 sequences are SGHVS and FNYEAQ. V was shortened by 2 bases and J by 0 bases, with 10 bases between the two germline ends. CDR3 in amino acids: CASSLQPKYQETQYF. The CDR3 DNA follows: TGTGCCAGCAGCTTACAACCGAAGTACCAAGAGACCCAGTACTTC. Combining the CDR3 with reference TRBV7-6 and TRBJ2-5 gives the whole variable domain GAGVSQSPRYKVTKRGQDVALRCDPISGHVSLYWYRQALGQGPEFLTYFNYEAQQDKSGLPNDRFSAERPEGSISTLTIQRTEQRDSAMYRCASSLQPKYQETQYFGPGTRLLVL.

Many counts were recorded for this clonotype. CDR3: CASSDGIYEQYF. CDR3 sequence (DNA): TGTGCCAGCAGTGACGGTATATACGAGCAGTACTTC. This chain joins TRBV25-1 and TRBJ2-7; D uncertain. Germline CDR1 and CDR2: MGHDK and SYGVNS. Trimming took 3 bases from V and 4 from J, leaving 7 bases between them. The CDR3 consists of 12 residues.

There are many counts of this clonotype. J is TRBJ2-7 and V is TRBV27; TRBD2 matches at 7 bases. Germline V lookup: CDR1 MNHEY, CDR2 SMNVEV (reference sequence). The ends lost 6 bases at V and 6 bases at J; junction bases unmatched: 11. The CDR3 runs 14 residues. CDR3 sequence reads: CASSWGGRGLEQYF. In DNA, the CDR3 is TGTGCCAGCAGCTGGGGAGGGCGAGGGCTCGAGCAGTACTTC.